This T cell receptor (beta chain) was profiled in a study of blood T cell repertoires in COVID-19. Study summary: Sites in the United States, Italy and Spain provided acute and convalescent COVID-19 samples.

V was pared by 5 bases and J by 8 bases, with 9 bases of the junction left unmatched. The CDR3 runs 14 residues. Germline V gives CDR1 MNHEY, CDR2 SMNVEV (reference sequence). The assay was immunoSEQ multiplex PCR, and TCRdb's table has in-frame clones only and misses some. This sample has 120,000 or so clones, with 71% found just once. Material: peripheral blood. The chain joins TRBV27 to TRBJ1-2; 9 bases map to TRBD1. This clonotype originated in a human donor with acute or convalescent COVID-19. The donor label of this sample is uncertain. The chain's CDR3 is CASSTGQGNYGYTF. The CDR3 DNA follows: TGTGCCAGCAGTACGGGACAGGGCAATTACGGCTACACCTTC.